This TCR beta chain was retrieved from a study of identical twins (dated by TCRdb to the mid-2010s). For the study in its entirety: The study deep-sequenced TCR alpha and beta repertoires from monozygotic twins, unrelated adults of various ages and cord blood to test whether fetal clonotypes persist. Replicate twin experiments were performed at different times using different library preparation protocols to rule out contamination.

The library was produced with 5' RACE. Sequenced using an Illumina HiSeq 2000. Template switching introduced a universal primer binding site; the final cDNA contained a unique molecular identifier, enabling accurate counting of TCR cDNA molecules. Specific primers in the conserved constant-segment region were used to synthesize first-strand cDNA for TCR alpha and beta chains. Each cDNA library was double barcoded, with a SMART-Mk sample barcode plus Illumina barcodes, to control for contamination. Two successive PCR steps introduced TruSeq adapter sequences along with Illumina sample barcodes. Sequencing of the TCR alpha and beta cDNA libraries was done on the Illumina HiSeq platform using custom primers. The paper's processing steps were these. Unique molecular identifiers were extracted from raw reads with MiGEC, and CDR3 positions were determined with MiXCR. For each individual, recombination models were inferred using an EM algorithm with the repgenHMM and IGoR tools. The tcR package in R was used for shared clonotype analysis, with sharing normalized by the product of cloneset sizes. Out-of-frame nonproductive sequences were analyzed to study raw recombination free of thymic and clonal selection effects. The public reads were quality trimmed at Q25 with fastp and then assembled into clones with MiXCR by TCRdb, keeping productive beta chains. Every distinct CDR3 protein forms one entry, paired with its most common genes and DNA. TCRdb, not the authors, supplied the V and J calls. In all, the sample holds 450,000 to 600,000 distinct CDR3 sequences, and about a fifth of those were seen once. The top ten hold more than 0.4% of the sample.

Points on this clonotype: Its antigen is still unknown. Nothing much larger sits one base from this clone, and base qualities are not available.

Broad study findings and their caveats: Abundant cord blood beta clonotypes carried fewer insertions; young adult naive repertoires showed a weaker similar trend, while memory repertoires showed none. Compared with coincidental sharing between unrelated individuals, out-of-frame TCR alpha sequences shared between twins had an excess of sequences with low generation probability. In beta out-of-frame sequences, excess twin sharing was weaker, because having fewer shared sequences lowered the signal-to-noise ratio. Zero-insertion analyses could be partly confounded by invariant T cells such as MAIT and iNKT, although diverse VJ usage argued against such confounding for most clonotypes. Recombination models systematically underestimated out-of-frame TCR alpha sharing in monozygotic twins but agreed with sharing between unrelated individuals. Because the same donors could not be followed over many years, the conclusions relied on cross-sectional statistical analysis.

CDR1 and CDR2, looked up from the germline V gene, are SGHRS and YFSETQ. Measured from the cysteine to the phenylalanine, the CDR3 is 13 residues long. Only the CDR3 part of the read is kept: 39 bases, read in frame from the first base. Germline trimming amounts to 7 bases on V and 7 bases on J, with 8 as the count of junction bases outside the gene matches. All donors were healthy Caucasians. Three pairs of female monozygotic twins, all aged about 18 to 30 years, were included in the twin cohort. Positive isolation kits from Invitrogen were used to isolate CD4+ and CD8+ T cell populations. This sample was also put to use in a study of yellow fever vaccine responses in identical twins. Drawing on the second study: The authors reported that the T cell response to vaccination in identical twins appeared partly convergent and partly personalized. In identical twins, the study followed T cell clones that responded to the vaccine with precision.

The sequence joins TRBV5-1 to TRBJ2-1, with 7 middle bases fitting TRBD2. The clonotype comes from a young woman in good health. What was sequenced was CD4+ T cells sorted from blood. The CDR3 protein is CASDTGGGNEQFF. The nucleotide sequence reads as follows: TGCGCCAGCGATACCGGGGGAGGGAATGAGCAGTTCTTC.